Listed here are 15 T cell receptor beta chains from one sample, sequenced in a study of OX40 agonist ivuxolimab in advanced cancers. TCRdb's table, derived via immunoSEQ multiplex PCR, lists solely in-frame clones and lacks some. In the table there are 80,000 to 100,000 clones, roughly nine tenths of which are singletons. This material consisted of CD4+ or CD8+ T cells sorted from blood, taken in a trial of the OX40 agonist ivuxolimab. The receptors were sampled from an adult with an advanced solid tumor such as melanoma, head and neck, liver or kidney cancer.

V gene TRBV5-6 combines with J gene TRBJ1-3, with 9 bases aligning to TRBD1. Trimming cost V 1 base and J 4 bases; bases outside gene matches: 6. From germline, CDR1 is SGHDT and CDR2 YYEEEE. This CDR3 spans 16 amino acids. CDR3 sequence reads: CASSLIPGTGGNTIYF. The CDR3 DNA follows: TGTGCCAGCAGCTTGATCCCAGGGACAGGGGGAAACACCATATATTTT.

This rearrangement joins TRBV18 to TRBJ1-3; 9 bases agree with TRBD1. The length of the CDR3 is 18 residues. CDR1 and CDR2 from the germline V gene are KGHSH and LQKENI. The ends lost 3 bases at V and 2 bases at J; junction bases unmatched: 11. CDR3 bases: TGTGCCAGCTCACCCAGCCCCGGGACAGGGAGAGCTGGAAACACCATATATTTT. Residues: CASSPSPGTGRAGNTIYF.

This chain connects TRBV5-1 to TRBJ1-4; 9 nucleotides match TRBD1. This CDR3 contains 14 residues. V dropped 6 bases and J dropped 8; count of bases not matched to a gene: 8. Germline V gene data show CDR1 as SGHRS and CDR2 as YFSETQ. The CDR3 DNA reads TGCGCCAGCACCAATGGACAGGGGAAGGAAAAACTGTTTTTT. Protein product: CASTNGQGKEKLFF.

DNA for the CDR3: TGTGCCAGTATCAGGGGCCAAGGGGCCGGGGAGCTGTTTTTT. It is translated as CASIRGQGAGELFF. The chain carries TRBV19 and TRBJ2-2; the D gene is possibly TRBD1 (6 bases). Germline lookup yields CDR1 LNHDA and CDR2 SQIVND (reference sequence). This CDR3 is 14 amino acids long. V lost 7 bases and J lost 6, with 15 bases in between.

CDR3 bases: TGTGCCAGCCTGACAGGGAGAGGAAACACCATATATTTT. It encodes CASLTGRGNTIYF. This chain joins TRBV6-1 and TRBJ1-3, with TRBD1 matching over 7 bases. CDR3 length: 13 residues. V shed 8 bases, J shed 4 bases, and the junction held 5 bases outside the gene matches. Germline CDR1 MNHNS, CDR2 SASEGT.

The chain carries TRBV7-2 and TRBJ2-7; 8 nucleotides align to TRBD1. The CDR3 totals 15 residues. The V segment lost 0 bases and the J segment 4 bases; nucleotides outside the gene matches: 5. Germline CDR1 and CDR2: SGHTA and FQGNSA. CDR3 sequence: CASSLAAGGRYEQYF. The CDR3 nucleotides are TGTGCCAGCAGCTTAGCGGCAGGGGGCAGGTACGAGCAGTACTTC.

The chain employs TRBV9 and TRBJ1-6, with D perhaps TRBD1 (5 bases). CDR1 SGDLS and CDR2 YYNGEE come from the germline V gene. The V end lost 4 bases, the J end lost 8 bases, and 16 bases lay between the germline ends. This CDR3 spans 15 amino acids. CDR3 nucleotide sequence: TGTGCCAGCAGCCCCCTGGCAGGGTTGGATTCACCCCTCCACTTT. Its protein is CASSPLAGLDSPLHF.

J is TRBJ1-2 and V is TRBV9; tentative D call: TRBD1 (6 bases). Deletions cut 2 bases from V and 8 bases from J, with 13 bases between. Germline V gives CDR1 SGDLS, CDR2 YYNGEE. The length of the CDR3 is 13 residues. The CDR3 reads CASSVVQDRGYTF. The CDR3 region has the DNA TGTGCCAGCAGCGTCGTTCAGGACAGAGGCTACACCTTC.

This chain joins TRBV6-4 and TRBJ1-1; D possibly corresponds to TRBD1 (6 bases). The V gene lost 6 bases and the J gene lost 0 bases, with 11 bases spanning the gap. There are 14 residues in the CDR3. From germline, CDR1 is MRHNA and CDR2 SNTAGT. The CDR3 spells CASSRGGLNTEAFF. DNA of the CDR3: TGTGCCAGCAGCAGGGGAGGGTTGAACACTGAAGCTTTCTTT.

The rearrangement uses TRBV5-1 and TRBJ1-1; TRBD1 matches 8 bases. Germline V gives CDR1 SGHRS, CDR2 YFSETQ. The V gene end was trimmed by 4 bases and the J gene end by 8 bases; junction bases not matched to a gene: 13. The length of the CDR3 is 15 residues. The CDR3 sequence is CASSPKDRGRSEAFF. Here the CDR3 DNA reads TGCGCCAGCAGCCCCAAAGACAGGGGACGATCGGAAGCTTTCTTT. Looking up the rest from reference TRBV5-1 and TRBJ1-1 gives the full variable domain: KAGVTQTPRYLIKTRGQQVTLSCSPISGHRSVSWYQQTPGQGLQFLFEYFSETQRNKGNFPGRFSGRQFSNSRSEMNVSTLELGDSALYLCASSPKDRGRSEAFFGQGTRLTVV.

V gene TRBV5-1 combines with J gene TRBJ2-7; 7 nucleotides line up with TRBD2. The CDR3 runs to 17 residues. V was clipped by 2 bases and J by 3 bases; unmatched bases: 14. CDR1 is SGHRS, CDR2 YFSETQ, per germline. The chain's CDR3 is CASSLSASGQTDYEQYF. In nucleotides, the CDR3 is TGCGCCAGCAGCTTATCGGCTAGCGGACAAACCGACTACGAGCAGTACTTC.

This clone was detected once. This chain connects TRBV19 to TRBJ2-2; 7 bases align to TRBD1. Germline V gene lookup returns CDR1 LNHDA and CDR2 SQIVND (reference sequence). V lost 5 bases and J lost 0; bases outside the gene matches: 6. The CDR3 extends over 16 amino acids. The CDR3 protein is CASSDRQGPNTGELFF. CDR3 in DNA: TGTGCCAGTAGTGACCGACAGGGTCCGAACACCGGGGAGCTGTTTTTT.

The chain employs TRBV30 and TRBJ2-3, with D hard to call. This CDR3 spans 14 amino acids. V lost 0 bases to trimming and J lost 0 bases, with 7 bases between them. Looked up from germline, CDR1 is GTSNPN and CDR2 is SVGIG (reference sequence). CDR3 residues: CAWSVGRSTDTQYF. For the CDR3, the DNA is TGTGCCTGGAGTGTTGGCAGGAGCACAGATACGCAGTATTTT.

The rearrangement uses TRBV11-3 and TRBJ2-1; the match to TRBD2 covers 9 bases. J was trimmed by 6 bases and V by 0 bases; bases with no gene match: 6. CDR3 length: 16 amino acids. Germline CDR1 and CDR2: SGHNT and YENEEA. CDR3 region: CASSLDSPAGGNEQFF. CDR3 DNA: TGTGCCAGCAGCTTAGATTCCCCAGCGGGAGGCAATGAGCAGTTCTTC.

The CDR3 DNA reads as TGCGCCAGCAGTGATTGGGTTCCACCCCACACAGATACGCAGTATTTT. Its translation is CASSDWVPPHTDTQYF. The chain combines TRBV10-2 with TRBJ2-3, with D unclear. The germline CDR1 and CDR2 sequences are WSHSY and SAAADI. CDR3 length: 16 residues. V lost 3 bases and J lost 2, with 15 bases in between.